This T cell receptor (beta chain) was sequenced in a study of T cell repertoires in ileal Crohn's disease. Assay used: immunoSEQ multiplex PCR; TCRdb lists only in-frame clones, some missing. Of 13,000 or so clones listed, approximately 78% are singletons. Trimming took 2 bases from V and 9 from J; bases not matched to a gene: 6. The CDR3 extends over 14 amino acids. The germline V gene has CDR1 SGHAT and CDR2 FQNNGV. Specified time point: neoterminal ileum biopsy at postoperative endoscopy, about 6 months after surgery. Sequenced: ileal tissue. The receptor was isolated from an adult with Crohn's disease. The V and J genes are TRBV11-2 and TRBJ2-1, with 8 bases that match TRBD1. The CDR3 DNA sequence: TGTGCCAGCAGCTTAACAGGGGGATCAGGTGAGCAGTTCTTC. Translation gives CASSLTGGSGEQFF.